Sequencing of this T cell receptor (beta chain) was carried out in a study of T cells in Graves' hyperthyroidism and ophthalmopathy. Ten or more counts support this clonotype. The antigen remains unidentified. Each diagnosis drew on symptoms, thyroxine, TRAb, thyroid ultrasound and orbital computed tomography findings. RNA transcripts were the template for amplifying TCR beta CDR3 regions. The HTBI primer set served for first-round RT-PCR of the TCR CDR3. In TCRdb, the multiplex PCR reads were re-called with MiXCR into one record per CDR3 protein. The table includes over 650,000 distinct CDR3 sequences, just under 45% detected once. V lost 6 bases and J 4 bases, leaving 16 bases between the germline ends. This CDR3 comprises 15 residues. CDR1 WSHSY and CDR2 SAAADI come from the germline V gene. Findings and limits, study-wide: Blood samples included most of the expanded thyroid clonotypes exceeding 0.001.

This sequence originates from an adult man with Graves' disease, either hyperthyroidism or ophthalmopathy (not recorded which). V gene TRBV10-2 combines with J gene TRBJ1-5; tentative D call: TRBD1 (5 bases). Sequenced input: peripheral blood or thyroid tissue (not recorded which). CDR3 sequence reads: CASRRGGRGNQPQHF. As DNA, the CDR3 is TGCGCCAGCAGGAGGGGTGGCAGAGGGAATCAGCCCCAGCATTTT.